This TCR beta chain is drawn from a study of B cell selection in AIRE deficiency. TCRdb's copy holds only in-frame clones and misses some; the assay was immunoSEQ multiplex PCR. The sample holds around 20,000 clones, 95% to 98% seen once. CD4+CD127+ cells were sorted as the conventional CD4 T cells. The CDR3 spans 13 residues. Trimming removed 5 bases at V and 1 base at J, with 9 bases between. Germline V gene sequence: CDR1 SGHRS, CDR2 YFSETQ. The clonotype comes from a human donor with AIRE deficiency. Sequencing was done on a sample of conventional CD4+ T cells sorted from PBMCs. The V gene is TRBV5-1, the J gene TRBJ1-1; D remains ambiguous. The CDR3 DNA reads TGCGCCAGCAGTTTAGGAGGGAACACTGAAGCTTTCTTT. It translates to CASSLGGNTEAFF.